Listed below are T cell receptor beta chains from one sample, sequenced in a study of T-cell memory formation after mild COVID-19. TCRdb ran MiXCR on the 5' RACE reads and lists one entry per CDR3 protein. The sample lists some 31,000 distinct CDR3 sequences, 10% to 15% seen once, with 12% to 15% in the top ten. The sequenced material came from PBMCs or a T cell subset sorted from them (not recorded which). These receptors came from an adult woman who had mild COVID-19 (a few samples of this study predate the infection). Cell type and time point are not known. Both conserved end residues are part of each CDR3. Each record gives: CDR3 protein, J gene, V gene.

cdr3_aa: CAISVERNYEQYF; j_call: TRBJ2-7; v_call: TRBV10-3
cdr3_aa: CASSFSSGRITDTQYF; j_call: TRBJ2-3; v_call: TRBV5-1
cdr3_aa: CASSIDLRGRQETQYF; j_call: TRBJ2-5; v_call: TRBV19
cdr3_aa: CASSLKTGVKDYGYTF; j_call: TRBJ1-2; v_call: TRBV3-1
cdr3_aa: CATSDQGEDTGELFF; j_call: TRBJ2-2; v_call: TRBV24-1
cdr3_aa: CSARVSAEAFF; j_call: TRBJ1-1; v_call: TRBV20-1
cdr3_aa: CASSSSGHEQYF; j_call: TRBJ2-7; v_call: TRBV5-1
cdr3_aa: CASSPREGETQYF; j_call: TRBJ2-5; v_call: TRBV7-9
cdr3_aa: CASSPKDREANQPQHF; j_call: TRBJ1-5; v_call: TRBV5-1
cdr3_aa: CASSPWREGRYNEQFF; j_call: TRBJ2-1; v_call: TRBV7-9
cdr3_aa: CACLTGVIYGYTF; j_call: TRBJ1-2; v_call: TRBV30
cdr3_aa: CASSSPTNTGELFF; j_call: TRBJ2-2; v_call: TRBV5-1
cdr3_aa: CASTPSYQETQYF; j_call: TRBJ2-5; v_call: TRBV10-2
cdr3_aa: CASSPGARTEAFF; j_call: TRBJ1-1; v_call: TRBV12-3/TRBV12-4
cdr3_aa: CASSYAGGDIQYF; j_call: TRBJ2-4; v_call: TRBV11-3
cdr3_aa: CASSEAFYRNAEAFF; j_call: TRBJ1-1; v_call: TRBV6-1
cdr3_aa: CASSPSGTGNTEAFF; j_call: TRBJ1-1; v_call: TRBV11-1
cdr3_aa: CSASSGRILEKLFF; j_call: TRBJ1-4; v_call: TRBV20-1